The clone carrying this T cell receptor (beta chain) showed up many times. The record originates from a study of T-cell memory formation after mild COVID-19. One entry per CDR3 protein results from TCRdb running MiXCR on the 5' RACE reads. The table records approximately 350,000 distinct CDR3 sequences, 10% to 15% of them present only once. The germline V and J ends were trimmed by 7 bases and 10 bases, with 22 bases remaining between them. This CDR3 contains 14 residues. Germline loops: CDR1 SNHLY, CDR2 FYNNEI. The material sequenced was PBMCs or a T cell subset sorted from them (not recorded which). The sequence was collected from a man aged 18-30 years who had mild COVID-19 (a few samples of this study predate the infection). Cell type and time point are not known. J is TRBJ1-2 and V is TRBV2, with D uncertain. Written as DNA, the CDR3 is TGTGCCAGCACCCGCACTGAGGCAGGCGACCTCTACACCTTC. The encoded protein is CASTRTEAGDLYTF. Filled out from reference TRBV2 and TRBJ1-2, the complete variable domain reads EPEVTQTPSHQVTQMGQEVILRCVPISNHLYFYWYRQILGQKVEFLVSFYNNEISEKSEIFDDQFSVERPDGSNFTLKIRSTKLEDSAMYFCASTRTEAGDLYTFGSGTRLTVV.